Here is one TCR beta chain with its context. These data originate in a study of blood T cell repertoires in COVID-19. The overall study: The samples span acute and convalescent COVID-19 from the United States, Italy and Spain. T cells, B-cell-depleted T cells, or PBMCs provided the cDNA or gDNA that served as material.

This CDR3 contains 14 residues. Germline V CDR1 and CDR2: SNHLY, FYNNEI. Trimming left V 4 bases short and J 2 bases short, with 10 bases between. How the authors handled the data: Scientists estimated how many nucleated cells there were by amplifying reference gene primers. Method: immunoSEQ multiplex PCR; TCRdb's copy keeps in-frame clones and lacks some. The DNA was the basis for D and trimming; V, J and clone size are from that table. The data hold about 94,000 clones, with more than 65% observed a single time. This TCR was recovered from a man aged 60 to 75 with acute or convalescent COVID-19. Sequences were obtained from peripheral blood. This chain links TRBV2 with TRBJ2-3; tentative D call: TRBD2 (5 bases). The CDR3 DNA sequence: TGTGCCAGCAGTGCTTTAGCGCCCACAGATACGCAGTATTTT. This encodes CASSALAPTDTQYF.